Listed here are 16 T cell receptor beta chains from one sample, sequenced in a study of Graves' ophthalmopathy and Graves' hyperthyroidism listed by TCRdb under 2018. TCRdb lists the instrument as Illumina HiSeq 2000. For repertoire sequencing, TCR beta CDR3 regions were amplified from RNA transcripts. HTBI primers and the Qiagen OneStep RT-PCR kit were used in a first-round RT-PCR, which was followed by a second-round multiplex PCR, size selection and purification. TCRdb reprocessed the public reads (quality trimming at Q25 with fastp, clone calling with MiXCR) and kept in-frame beta chains. Rows merge per CDR3 protein into single entries with the most common DNA and genes. Within this sample are 560,000 or so distinct CDR3 sequences, with about 40% of them counted one time only. The ten most abundant clones make up roughly 4% of the sample. Sequencing was done on a sample of peripheral blood or thyroid tissue (not recorded which). The receptors shown here come from an adult man with Graves' hyperthyroidism.

This clonotype occurred many times. The chain has TRBV29-1 and TRBJ2-7; a possible D gene is TRBD1 (5 bases). Germline CDR1 and CDR2: SQVTM and ANQGSEA. Deletions cut 2 bases from V and 3 bases from J, with 5 bases between. This CDR3 is built from 11 residues. In nucleotides, the CDR3 is TGCAGCGTTGAACAGGGCTACGAGCAGTACTTC. It specifies CSVEQGYEQYF.

This CDR3 is CASSPRGGYEQGATPDYGYTF. The CDR3 DNA reads as TGTGCCAGCAGTCCCCGTGGGGGATACGAGCAGGGGGCGACCCCGGACTATGGCTACACCTTC. The gene calls are TRBV6-5 and TRBJ1-2; 8 nucleotides agree with TRBD1. V shed 5 bases, J shed 3 bases, and the junction held 26 bases outside the gene matches. The CDR3 runs to 21 residues. Germline loops: CDR1 MNHEY, CDR2 SVGAGI.

The genes are TRBV6-1 and TRBJ2-7; 10 positions agree with TRBD2. Germline V lookup: CDR1 MNHNS, CDR2 SASEGT. The CDR3 covers 16 residues. J gave up 4 bases and V 3 bases, and 9 bases lay outside the gene matches. The CDR3 sequence is CASSDGLAGVGYEQYF. The CDR3 DNA reads TGTGCCAGCAGTGATGGGCTAGCGGGAGTCGGATACGAGCAGTACTTC.

The rearrangement links TRBV19 to TRBJ1-5; 9 bases map to TRBD2. The last part of the DNA fits TRBJ2-3 better; the J call may be wrong. Germline V gives CDR1 LNHDA, CDR2 SQIVND (reference sequence). The length of the CDR3 is 16 residues. The CDR3 here is CASSILAGASTDTQYF. In DNA form, the CDR3 reads TGTGCCAGTAGTATATTAGCGGGGGCGAGCACAGATACGCAGTATTTT.

V is TRBV6-5 and J is TRBJ1-3, with 9 positions matching TRBD1. Germline values: CDR1 MNHEY, CDR2 SVGAGI. This CDR3 comprises 14 residues. V lost 4 bases to trimming and J lost 4 bases; unmatched junction nucleotides: 2. CDR3 in amino acids: CASSWDRDGNTIYF. In DNA form, the CDR3 reads TGTGCCAGCAGTTGGGACAGGGACGGAAACACCATATATTTT.

There are many counts of this clonotype. The chain links TRBV2 to TRBJ1-2; 7 nucleotides align to TRBD1. The CDR3 runs to 14 residues. The V segment lost 1 base and the J segment 8 bases; nucleotides outside the gene matches: 7. CDR1 is SNHLY, CDR2 FYNNEI, per germline. CDR3 sequence: CASSEVQGLQGYTF. The CDR3 DNA sequence: TGTGCCAGCAGTGAAGTACAGGGGCTTCAGGGCTACACCTTC.

This clonotype occurred many times. The genes are TRBV7-9 and TRBJ1-6; D not resolved. V lost 1 base and J lost 7, with 8 bases in between. This CDR3 region has 14 residues. The germline gives CDR1 SEHNR, CDR2 FQNEAQ (reference sequence). The CDR3 nucleotides read TGTGCCAGCAGCTTAGTTTCAGAGAATTCACCCCTCCACTTT. It specifies CASSLVSENSPLHF.

The sample holds many counts of this clonotype. The chain joins TRBV7-8 to TRBJ2-7; no firm D call. This CDR3 region has 11 residues. The germline V gene has CDR1 SGHVS and CDR2 FQNEAQ. V dropped 4 bases and J dropped 4 bases, with 5 bases sitting between them. The DNA for the CDR3 is TGTGCCAGCAGCTCCGTATACGAGCAGTACTTC. It yields the protein CASSSVYEQYF.

The V call is TRBV10-3, the J call TRBJ2-7, with TRBD2 matching over 7 bases. Germline loops: CDR1 ENHRY, CDR2 SYGVKD. V lost 3 bases and J lost 7; bases outside the gene matches: 12. The CDR3 runs 15 residues. This CDR3 reads CAISDGGSSYNEQYF. DNA for the CDR3: TGTGCCATCAGTGACGGCGGGAGCTCCTACAATGAGCAGTACTTC.

This clonotype came up many times. The chain is built from TRBV7-9 and TRBJ1-1; 11 bases match TRBD1. Trimming removed 5 bases from V and 7 bases from J; junction bases left unmatched: 6. The CDR3 loop spans 14 amino acids. In germline, CDR1 is SEHNR, CDR2 FQNEAQ (reference sequence). CDR3 DNA sequence: TGTGCCAGCAGCAGGACAGGGGGCCGGGGTGAAGCTTTCTTT. Protein sequence: CASSRTGGRGEAFF.

This clonotype was seen at least ten times. The J gene is TRBJ2-6, the V gene TRBV6-5; weak D call: TRBD1 (5 bases). There are 15 residues in the CDR3. The V end was cut by 4 bases, the J end by 3 bases, with 10 bases between. CDR1 MNHEY and CDR2 SVGAGI come from the germline V gene. The CDR3 sequence: CASSFRVNGANVLTF. DNA of the CDR3: TGTGCCAGCAGTTTCAGGGTAAATGGGGCCAACGTCCTGACTTTC.

This clonotype was observed a few times. The chain joins TRBV28 to TRBJ2-7, with D possibly being TRBD1 or TRBD2 (6 bases each). Germline assignment: CDR1 MDHEN and CDR2 SYDVKM. The CDR3 runs 15 residues. V shed 7 bases and J shed 6 bases, with 22 bases lying between them. The CDR3 sequence: CASTILQGGGGEQYF. The CDR3 DNA is TGTGCCAGCACCATCCTACAGGGAGGAGGCGGCGAGCAGTACTTC.

The V and J genes are TRBV10-3 and TRBJ1-1, with unresolved D. This CDR3 has 8 residues. Germline V gene data show CDR1 as ENHRY and CDR2 as SYGVKD. CDR3: CANTEAFF. In nucleotides, the CDR3 is TGTGCGAACACTGAAGCTTTCTTT.

This clonotype was found many times. The chain links TRBV9 to TRBJ2-5; D might be TRBD2 (6 bases). V was shortened by 3 bases and J by 3 bases, with 18 bases between the two germline ends. Germline V lookup: CDR1 SGDLS, CDR2 YYNGEE. This CDR3 has 16 residues. This CDR3 is CASSAPGTTGEETQYF. CDR3 bases: TGTGCCAGCAGCGCCCCCGGGACGACGGGAGAAGAGACCCAGTACTTC.

J is TRBJ1-2 and V is TRBV9, with a tentative D call TRBD1 (6 bases). Germline CDR1 reads SGDLS; CDR2 reads YYNGEE. The CDR3 consists of 14 residues. Trimming removed 0 bases at V and 5 bases at J, with 11 bases between. CDR3: CASSVEGGVYGYTF. The CDR3 nucleotides are TGTGCCAGCAGCGTAGAGGGGGGTGTGTATGGCTACACCTTC. The full variable domain, in which reference TRBV9 and TRBJ1-2 provide the parts outside the CDR3, is DSGVTQTPKHLITATGQRVTLRCSPRSGDLSVYWYQQSLDQGLQFLIQYYNGEERAKGNILERFSAQQFPDLHSELNLSSLELGDSALYFCASSVEGGVYGYTFGSGTRLTVV.

The gene calls are TRBV20-1 and TRBJ2-7; 8 bases are shared with TRBD2. The assigned J gene may be wrong: the sequence end matches TRBJ2-1 better. CDR1 and CDR2 from the germline V gene are DFQATT and SNEGSKA (reference sequence). The CDR3 totals 16 residues. The CDR3 protein is CSARDWLAGSYNEQFF. The CDR3 DNA is TGCAGTGCTAGAGATTGGCTAGCGGGCTCCTACAATGAGCAGTTCTTC.